This TCR beta chain was captured by sequencing in a study of shared clonotypes between healthy human individuals. Study context: There were three CD4 naive, three CD4 memory, two CD8 naive and one CD8 memory plates per donor.

General study points: Around 5% of naive CD4 clonotypes were shared across a few donors.

Germline CDR1 and CDR2: MDHEN and SYDVKM. Between the trimmed V and J ends, which lost 3 bases and 0 bases, there was a span of 9 bases. This CDR3 has 14 amino acids. This clone was recorded once. Its antigen is as yet unknown. Genomic DNA of each subset was evenly split across several immunoSEQ plates. Here immunoSEQ multiplex PCR was the method, and the copy in TCRdb shows in-frame clones only, minus some. The sample lists around 2.5 million clones, over 85% occurring once. The rearrangement uses TRBV28 and TRBJ2-7; D gene unclear. The source of this sequence is a man between 18 and 35 years old in good health. Some clones in this sample may be carry-over from other donors' samples. Specimen: naive CD4+ T cells from PBMCs. Described subset: CD45RA+ positively selected. CDR3: CASSLWSNSYEQYF. The DNA of the CDR3 is TGTGCCAGCAGTTTGTGGTCCAACTCCTACGAGCAGTACTTC. The full variable domain, its missing parts supplied by reference TRBV28 and TRBJ2-7, is DVKVTQSSRYLVKRTGEKVFLECVQDMDHENMFWYRQDPGLGLRLIYFSYDVKMKEKGDIPEGYSVSREKKERFSLILESASTNQTSMYLCASSLWSNSYEQYFGPGTRLTVT.